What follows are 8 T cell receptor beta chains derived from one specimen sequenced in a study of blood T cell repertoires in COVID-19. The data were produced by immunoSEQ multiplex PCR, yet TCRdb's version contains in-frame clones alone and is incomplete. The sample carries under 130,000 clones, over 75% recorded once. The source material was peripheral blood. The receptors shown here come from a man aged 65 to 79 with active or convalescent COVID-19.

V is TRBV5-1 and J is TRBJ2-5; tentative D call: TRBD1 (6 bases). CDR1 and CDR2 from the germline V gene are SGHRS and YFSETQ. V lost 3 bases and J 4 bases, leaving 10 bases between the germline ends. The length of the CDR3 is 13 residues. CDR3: CASSWGQGETQYF. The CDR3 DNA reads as TGCGCCAGCAGCTGGGGGCAGGGAGAGACCCAGTACTTC.

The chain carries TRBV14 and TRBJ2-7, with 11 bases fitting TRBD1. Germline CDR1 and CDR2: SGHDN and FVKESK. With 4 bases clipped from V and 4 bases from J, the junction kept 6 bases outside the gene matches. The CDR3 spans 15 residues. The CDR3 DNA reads TGTGCCAGCAGCCCCGGACAGGGGGCGTTTTACGAGCAGTACTTC. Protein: CASSPGQGAFYEQYF.

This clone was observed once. CDR3 sequence (DNA): TGTGCCAGCAGCCAAGGCGACAGGGGTACCGGGGAGCTGTTTTTT. Protein: CASSQGDRGTGELFF. The chain couples TRBV3-1 (or the pseudogene TRBV3-2) to TRBJ2-2, with 8 bases lining up with TRBD1. Trimming took 1 base from V and 5 from J; bases not matched to a gene: 3. The CDR3 spans 15 residues. In germline, CDR1 is LGHDT, CDR2 YNNKEL (reference sequence).

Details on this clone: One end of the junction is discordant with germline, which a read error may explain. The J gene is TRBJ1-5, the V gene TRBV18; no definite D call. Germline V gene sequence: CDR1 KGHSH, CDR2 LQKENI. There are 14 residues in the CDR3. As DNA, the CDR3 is TGTGCCAGCTCAGATGTGCTGGGCAAGCAGCCCCAGCATTTT. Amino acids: CASSDVLGKQPQHF.

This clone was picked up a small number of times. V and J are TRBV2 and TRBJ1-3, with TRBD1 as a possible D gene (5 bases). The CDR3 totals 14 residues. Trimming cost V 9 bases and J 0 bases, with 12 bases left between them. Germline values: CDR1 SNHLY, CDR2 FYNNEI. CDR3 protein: CARADSHSGNTIYF. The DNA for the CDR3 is TGTGCCAGGGCAGACAGCCACTCTGGAAACACCATATATTTT.

This CDR3 is CASSLDGDRAGQPQHF. In DNA, the CDR3 is TGCGCCAGCAGCTTGGATGGGGACAGGGCTGGTCAGCCCCAGCATTTT. The chain joins TRBV5-1 to TRBJ1-5, with 9 bases that match TRBD1. J lost 6 bases, V lost 0 bases, and 7 bases had no gene match. Germline V gene lookup returns CDR1 SGHRS and CDR2 YFSETQ. This CDR3 comprises 16 residues. Full variable domain (missing parts from reference TRBV5-1 and TRBJ1-5): KAGVTQTPRYLIKTRGQQVTLSCSPISGHRSVSWYQQTPGQGLQFLFEYFSETQRNKGNFPGRFSGRQFSNSRSEMNVSTLELGDSALYLCASSLDGDRAGQPQHFGDGTRLSIL.

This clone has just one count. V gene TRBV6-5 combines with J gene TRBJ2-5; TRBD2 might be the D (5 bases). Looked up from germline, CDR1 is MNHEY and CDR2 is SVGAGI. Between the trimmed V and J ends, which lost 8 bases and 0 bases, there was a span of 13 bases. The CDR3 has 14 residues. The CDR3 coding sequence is TGTGCCAGCGATTCGAGGGCTCACCAAGAGACCCAGTACTTC. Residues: CASDSRAHQETQYF.

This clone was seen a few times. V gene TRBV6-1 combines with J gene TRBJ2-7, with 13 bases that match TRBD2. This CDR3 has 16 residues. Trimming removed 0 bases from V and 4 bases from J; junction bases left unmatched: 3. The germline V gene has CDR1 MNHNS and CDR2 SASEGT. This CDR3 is CASSEATSGGKYEQYF. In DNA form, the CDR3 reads TGTGCCAGCAGTGAAGCGACTAGCGGGGGGAAGTACGAGCAGTACTTC.